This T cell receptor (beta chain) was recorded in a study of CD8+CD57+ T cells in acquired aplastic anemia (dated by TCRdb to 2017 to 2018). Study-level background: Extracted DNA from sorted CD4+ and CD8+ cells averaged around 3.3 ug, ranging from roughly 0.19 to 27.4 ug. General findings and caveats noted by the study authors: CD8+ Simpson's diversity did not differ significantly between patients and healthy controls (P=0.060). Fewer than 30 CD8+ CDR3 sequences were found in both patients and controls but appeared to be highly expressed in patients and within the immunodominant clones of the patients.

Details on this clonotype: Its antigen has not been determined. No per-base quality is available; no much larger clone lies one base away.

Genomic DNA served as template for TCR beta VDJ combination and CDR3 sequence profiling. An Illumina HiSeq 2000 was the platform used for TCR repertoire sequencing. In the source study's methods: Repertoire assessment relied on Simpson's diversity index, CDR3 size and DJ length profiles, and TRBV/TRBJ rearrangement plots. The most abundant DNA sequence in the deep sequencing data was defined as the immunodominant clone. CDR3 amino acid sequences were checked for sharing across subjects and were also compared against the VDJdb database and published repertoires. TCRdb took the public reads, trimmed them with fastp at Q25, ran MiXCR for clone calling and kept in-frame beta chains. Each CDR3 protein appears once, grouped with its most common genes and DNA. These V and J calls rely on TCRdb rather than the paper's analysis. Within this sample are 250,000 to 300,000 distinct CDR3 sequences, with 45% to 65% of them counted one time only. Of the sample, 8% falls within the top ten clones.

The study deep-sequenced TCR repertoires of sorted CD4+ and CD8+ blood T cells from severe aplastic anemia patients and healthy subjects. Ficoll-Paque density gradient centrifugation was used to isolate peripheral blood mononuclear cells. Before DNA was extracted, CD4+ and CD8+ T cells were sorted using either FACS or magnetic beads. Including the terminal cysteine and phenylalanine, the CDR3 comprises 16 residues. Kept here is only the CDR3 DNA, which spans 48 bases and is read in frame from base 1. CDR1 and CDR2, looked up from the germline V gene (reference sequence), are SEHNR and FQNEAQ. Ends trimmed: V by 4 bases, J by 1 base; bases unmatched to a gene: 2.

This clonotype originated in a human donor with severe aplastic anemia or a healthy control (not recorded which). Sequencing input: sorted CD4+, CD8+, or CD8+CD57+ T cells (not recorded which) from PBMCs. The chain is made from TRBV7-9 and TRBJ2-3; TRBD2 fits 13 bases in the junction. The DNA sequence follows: TGTGCCAGCAGCTCTGGACTAGCGGGAGGCACAGATACGCAGTATTTT. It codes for CASSSGLAGGTDTQYF.